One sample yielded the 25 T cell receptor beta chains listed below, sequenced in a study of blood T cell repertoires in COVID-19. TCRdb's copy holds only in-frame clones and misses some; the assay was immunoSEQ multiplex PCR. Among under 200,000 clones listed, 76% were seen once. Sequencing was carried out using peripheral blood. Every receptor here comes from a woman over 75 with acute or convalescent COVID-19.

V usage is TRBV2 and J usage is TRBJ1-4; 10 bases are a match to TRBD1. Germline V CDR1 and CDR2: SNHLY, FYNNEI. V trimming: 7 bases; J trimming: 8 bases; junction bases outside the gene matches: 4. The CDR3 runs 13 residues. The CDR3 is CASKGQGTEKLFF. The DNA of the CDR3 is TGTGCCAGCAAGGGACAGGGGACCGAAAAACTGTTTTTT. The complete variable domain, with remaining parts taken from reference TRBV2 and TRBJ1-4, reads EPEVTQTPSHQVTQMGQEVILRCVPISNHLYFYWYRQILGQKVEFLVSFYNNEISEKSEIFDDQFSVERPDGSNFTLKIRSTKLEDSAMYFCASKGQGTEKLFFGSGTQLSVL.

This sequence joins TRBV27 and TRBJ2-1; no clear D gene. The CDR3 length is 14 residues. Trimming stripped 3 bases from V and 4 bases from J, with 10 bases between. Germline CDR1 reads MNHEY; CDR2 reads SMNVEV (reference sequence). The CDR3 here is CASSFVGRYNEQFF. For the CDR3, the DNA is TGTGCCAGCAGTTTCGTGGGCAGGTACAATGAGCAGTTCTTC.

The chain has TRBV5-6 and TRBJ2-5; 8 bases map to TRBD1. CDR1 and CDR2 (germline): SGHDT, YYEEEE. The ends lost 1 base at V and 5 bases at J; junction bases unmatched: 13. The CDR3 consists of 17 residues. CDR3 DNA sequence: TGTGCCAGCAGCTTGCCCCCCACAGGGGGTTTTAGGGAGACCCAGTACTTC. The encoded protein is CASSLPPTGGFRETQYF.

This chain's CDR3 is CASSQRGGNNSPLHF. The CDR3, as DNA: TGTGCCAGCAGTCAAAGAGGGGGCAATAATTCACCCCTCCACTTT. The chain uses TRBV25-1 and TRBJ1-6; 7 bases match TRBD1. This CDR3 has 15 residues. Germline values: CDR1 MGHDK, CDR2 SYGVNS. V was clipped by 5 bases and J by 5 bases; unmatched bases: 6.

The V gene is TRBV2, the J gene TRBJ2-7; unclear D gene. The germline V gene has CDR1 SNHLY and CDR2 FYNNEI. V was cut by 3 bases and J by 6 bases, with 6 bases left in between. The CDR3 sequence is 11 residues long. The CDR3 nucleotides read TGTGCCAGCAGTGATCTACTCGAGCAGTACTTC. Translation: CASSDLLEQYF.

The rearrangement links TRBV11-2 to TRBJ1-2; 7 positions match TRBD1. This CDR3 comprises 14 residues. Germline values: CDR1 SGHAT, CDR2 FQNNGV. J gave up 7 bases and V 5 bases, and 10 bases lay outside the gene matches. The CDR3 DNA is TGTGCCAGCAGCCCAGGGGGTTACGGCGGTGGCTACACCTTC. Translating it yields CASSPGGYGGGYTF.

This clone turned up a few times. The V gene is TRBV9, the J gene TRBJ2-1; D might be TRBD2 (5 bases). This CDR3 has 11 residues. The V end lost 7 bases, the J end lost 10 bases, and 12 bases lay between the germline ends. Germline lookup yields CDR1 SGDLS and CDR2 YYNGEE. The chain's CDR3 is CASGSSGEQFF. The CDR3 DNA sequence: TGTGCCAGCGGGAGCTCGGGCGAGCAGTTCTTC.

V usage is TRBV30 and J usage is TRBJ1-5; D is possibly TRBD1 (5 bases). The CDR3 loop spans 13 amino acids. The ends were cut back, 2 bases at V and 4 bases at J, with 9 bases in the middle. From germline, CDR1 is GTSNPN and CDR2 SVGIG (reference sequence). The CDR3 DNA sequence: TGTGCCTGGAGTCGACAGATGAATCAGCCCCAGCATTTT. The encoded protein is CAWSRQMNQPQHF.

CDR3 loop: CASSVEGGDTMNTEAFF. Here the CDR3 DNA reads TGTGCCAGCAGCGTAGAGGGGGGGGACACCATGAACACTGAAGCTTTCTTT. The chain uses TRBV9 and TRBJ1-1; weak D call: TRBD1 (6 bases). This CDR3 region has 17 residues. Germline assignment: CDR1 SGDLS and CDR2 YYNGEE. The germline V and J ends were trimmed by 0 bases and 0 bases, with 15 bases remaining between them. The whole variable domain, remainder taken from reference TRBV9 and TRBJ1-1, is DSGVTQTPKHLITATGQRVTLRCSPRSGDLSVYWYQQSLDQGLQFLIQYYNGEERAKGNILERFSAQQFPDLHSELNLSSLELGDSALYFCASSVEGGDTMNTEAFFGQGTRLTVV.

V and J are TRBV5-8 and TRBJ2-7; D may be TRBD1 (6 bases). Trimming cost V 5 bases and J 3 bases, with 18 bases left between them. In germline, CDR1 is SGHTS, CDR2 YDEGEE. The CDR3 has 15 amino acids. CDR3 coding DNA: TGTGCCAGCAGGGAAAGGCTCCGAGGGGGCTACGAGCAGTACTTC. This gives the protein CASRERLRGGYEQYF.

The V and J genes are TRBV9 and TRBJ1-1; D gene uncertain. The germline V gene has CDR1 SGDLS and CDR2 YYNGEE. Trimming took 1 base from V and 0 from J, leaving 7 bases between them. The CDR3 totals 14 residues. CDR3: CASSVTPVNTEAFF. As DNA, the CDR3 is TGTGCCAGCAGCGTAACCCCAGTGAACACTGAAGCTTTCTTT.

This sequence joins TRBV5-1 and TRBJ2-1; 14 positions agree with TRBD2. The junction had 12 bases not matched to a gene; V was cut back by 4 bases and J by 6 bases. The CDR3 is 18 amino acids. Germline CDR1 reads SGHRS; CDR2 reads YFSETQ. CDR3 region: CASSPEGGLAGARNEQFF. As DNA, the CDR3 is TGCGCCAGCAGCCCGGAGGGGGGACTAGCGGGAGCCCGCAATGAGCAGTTCTTC.

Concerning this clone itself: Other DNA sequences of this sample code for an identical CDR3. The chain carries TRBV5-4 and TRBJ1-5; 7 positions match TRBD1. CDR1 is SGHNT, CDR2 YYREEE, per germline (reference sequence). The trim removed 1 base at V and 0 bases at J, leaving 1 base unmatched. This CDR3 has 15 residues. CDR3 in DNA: TGTGCCAGCAGCTTGCAGGGGGATAGCAATCAGCCCCAGCATTTT. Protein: CASSLQGDSNQPQHF.

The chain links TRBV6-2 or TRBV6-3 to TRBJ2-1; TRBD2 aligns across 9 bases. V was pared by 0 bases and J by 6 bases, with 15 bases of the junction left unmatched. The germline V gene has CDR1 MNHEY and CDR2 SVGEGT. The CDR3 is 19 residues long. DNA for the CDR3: TGTGCCAGCAGTTACTCGAACAGCGGGAGGCACTACAGCATCAATGAGCAGTTCTTC. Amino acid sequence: CASSYSNSGRHYSINEQFF.

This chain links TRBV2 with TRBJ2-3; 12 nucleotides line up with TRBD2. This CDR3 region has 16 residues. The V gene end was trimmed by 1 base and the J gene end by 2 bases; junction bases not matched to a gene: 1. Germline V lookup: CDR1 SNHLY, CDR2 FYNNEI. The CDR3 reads CASSEGTSGATDTQYF. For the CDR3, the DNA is TGTGCCAGCAGTGAAGGGACTAGCGGGGCCACAGATACGCAGTATTTT.

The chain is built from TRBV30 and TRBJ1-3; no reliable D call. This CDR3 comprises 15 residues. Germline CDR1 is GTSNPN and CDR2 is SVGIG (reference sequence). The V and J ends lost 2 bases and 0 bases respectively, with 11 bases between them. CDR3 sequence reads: CAWSRQALSGNTIYF. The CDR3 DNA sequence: TGTGCCTGGAGTAGGCAGGCACTCTCTGGAAACACCATATATTTT.

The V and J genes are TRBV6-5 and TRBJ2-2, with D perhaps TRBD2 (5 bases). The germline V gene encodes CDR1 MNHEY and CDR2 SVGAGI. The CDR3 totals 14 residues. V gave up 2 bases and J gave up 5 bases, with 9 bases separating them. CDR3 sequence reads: CASSYSRRTGELFF. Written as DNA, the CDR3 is TGTGCCAGCAGTTACAGTAGGAGGACCGGGGAGCTGTTTTTT.

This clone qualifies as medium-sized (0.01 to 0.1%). The CDR3 DNA reads TGTGCCAGCAGCCAAGATAGTCAGGGGTTTGGTGGAAACACCATATATTTT. This translates into CASSQDSQGFGGNTIYF. The chain couples TRBV4-2 to TRBJ1-3, with D tentatively TRBD1 (6 bases). Per germline, CDR1 LGHNA and CDR2 YNFKEQ. The CDR3 extends over 17 amino acids. The V end was cut by 0 bases, the J end by 3 bases, with 15 bases between.

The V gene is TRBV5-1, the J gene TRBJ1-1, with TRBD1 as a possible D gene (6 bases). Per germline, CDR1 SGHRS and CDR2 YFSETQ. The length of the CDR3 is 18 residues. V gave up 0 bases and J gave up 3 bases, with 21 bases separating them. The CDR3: CASSLGELAAGDDTEAFF. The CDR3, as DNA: TGCGCCAGCAGCTTGGGGGAATTGGCGGCAGGGGACGACACTGAAGCTTTCTTT. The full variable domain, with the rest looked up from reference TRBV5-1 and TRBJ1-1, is KAGVTQTPRYLIKTRGQQVTLSCSPISGHRSVSWYQQTPGQGLQFLFEYFSETQRNKGNFPGRFSGRQFSNSRSEMNVSTLELGDSALYLCASSLGELAAGDDTEAFFGQGTRLTVV.

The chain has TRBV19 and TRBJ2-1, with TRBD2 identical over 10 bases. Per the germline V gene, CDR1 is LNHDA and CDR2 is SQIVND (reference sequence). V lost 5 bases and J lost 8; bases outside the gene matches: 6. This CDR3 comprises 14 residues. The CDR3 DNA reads TGTGCCAGTAGTCCCAGCGGGGGGGTGGATGAGCAGTTCTTC. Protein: CASSPSGGVDEQFF.

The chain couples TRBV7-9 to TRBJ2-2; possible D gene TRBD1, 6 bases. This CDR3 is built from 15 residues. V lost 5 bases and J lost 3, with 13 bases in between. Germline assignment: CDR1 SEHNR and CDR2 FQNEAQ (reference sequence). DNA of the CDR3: TGTGCCAGCAGCCTACGCCAGGGGTACACCGGGGAGCTGTTTTTT. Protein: CASSLRQGYTGELFF.

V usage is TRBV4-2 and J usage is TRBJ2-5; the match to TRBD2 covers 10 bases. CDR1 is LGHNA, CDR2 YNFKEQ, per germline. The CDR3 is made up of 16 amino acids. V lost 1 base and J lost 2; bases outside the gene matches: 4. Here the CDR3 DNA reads TGTGCCAGCAGCCAAGTAGCGGGGGGTCTTCAAGAGACCCAGTACTTC. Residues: CASSQVAGGLQETQYF.

The CDR3: CASSQDLGNTIYF. CDR3 nucleotides: TGCGCCAGCAGCCAAGATCTTGGAAACACCATATATTTT. The J gene is TRBJ1-3, the V gene TRBV4-1; D gene unclear. Trimming removed 0 bases at V and 3 bases at J, with 3 bases between. This CDR3 spans 13 amino acids. In germline, CDR1 is MGHRA, CDR2 YSYEKL.

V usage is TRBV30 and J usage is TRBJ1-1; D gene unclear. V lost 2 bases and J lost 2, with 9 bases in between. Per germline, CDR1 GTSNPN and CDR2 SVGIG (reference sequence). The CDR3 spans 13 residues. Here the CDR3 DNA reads TGTGCCTGGAGTTCAACAGCAAACACTGAAGCTTTCTTT. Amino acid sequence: CAWSSTANTEAFF.

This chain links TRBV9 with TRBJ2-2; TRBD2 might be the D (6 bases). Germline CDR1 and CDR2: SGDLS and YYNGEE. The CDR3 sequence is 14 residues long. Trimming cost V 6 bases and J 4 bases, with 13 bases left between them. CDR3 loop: CASTPGLTTGELFF. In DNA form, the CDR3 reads TGTGCCAGCACCCCGGGACTCACCACCGGGGAGCTGTTTTTT.